This T cell receptor (beta chain) was retrieved from a study of T cell clusters in autoimmune cytopenias. Study results and limitations: Primary autoimmune cytopenia patients seemingly lacked the physiological T cell clusters found in healthy donors. TRB repertoire shifts in secondary cytopenia and chronic lymphocytic leukemia mostly reflected lymphoma, not autoimmunity.

This clonotype counts as medium-sized (0.01 to 0.1%) by frequency. Its antigen is currently unknown. TRB was amplified from approximately 250 ng of peripheral blood genomic DNA per sample. TRB was amplified by touch-down multiplex PCR, primer pools A and B combined. Reanalyzing the multiplex PCR reads, TCRdb keeps one entry per CDR3 protein, without DNA. The table for this sample gives more than 13,000 distinct CDR3 sequences. Per germline, CDR1 MNHEY and CDR2 SVGAGI. This CDR3 region has 15 residues. What was sequenced was peripheral blood. The chain couples TRBV6-5 to TRBJ2-2; as DNA is missing, the TRBD1 call by TCRdb cannot be tested. The receptor's source is a human donor with an autoimmune cytopenia or autoimmune hepatitis (not recorded which). CDR3 region: CASSYATGGGGELFF.